The 4 T cell receptor beta chains given below trace back to one sample, sequenced in a study of T cell repertoires in cytomegalovirus infection. One entry per CDR3 protein, called by TCRdb with MiXCR from the reads. The sample carries roughly 230,000 distinct CDR3 sequences, about 15% recorded once. The specimen sequenced was CD8+ T cells from PBMCs. Receptors were obtained from a human donor in good health (CMV status not recorded). Some clones in this sample may be carry-over from other donors' samples.

The chain is built from TRBV6-2 or TRBV6-3 and TRBJ2-1; 9 nucleotides line up with TRBD2. V lost 6 bases to trimming and J lost 7 bases; unmatched junction nucleotides: 13. Germline V gene lookup returns CDR1 MNHEY and CDR2 SVGEGT. The length of the CDR3 is 16 residues. In DNA, the CDR3 is TGTGCCAGCAGCCCTCCGCGGGGGGGCCGAGTTAATGAGCAGTTCTTC. Protein product: CASSPPRGGRVNEQFF.

This chain uses TRBV15 with TRBJ2-3; D might be TRBD2 (5 bases). Germline V gene sequence: CDR1 LNHNV, CDR2 YYDKDF (reference sequence). This CDR3 has 10 amino acids. V lost 8 bases, J lost 5 bases, and 5 bases lay in between. The DNA of the CDR3 is TGTGCCACCGCGGGAGATACGCAGTATTTT. It yields the protein CATAGDTQYF.

This clonotype was found a few times. The rearrangement joins TRBV7-8 to TRBJ1-1; TRBD1 matches 10 bases. CDR1 is SGHVS, CDR2 FQNEAQ, per germline. V gave up 6 bases and J gave up 6 bases; unmatched junction bases: 4. CDR3 length equals 13 residues. For the CDR3, the DNA is TGTGCCAGCAGTGAAGGGACAGGGGCTGAAGCTTTCTTT. Translated, it gives CASSEGTGAEAFF.

The J gene is TRBJ2-3, the V gene TRBV5-1, with 9 bases identical to TRBD1. Trimming at V came to 3 bases and at J to 2 bases, leaving 7 bases not matched to a gene. In germline, CDR1 is SGHRS, CDR2 YFSETQ. The CDR3 runs to 16 residues. This CDR3 is CASSSGTGQNTDTQYF. The CDR3 DNA is TGCGCCAGCAGCTCAGGGACAGGGCAGAACACAGATACGCAGTATTTT. Complete variable domain (other parts from reference TRBV5-1 and TRBJ2-3): KAGVTQTPRYLIKTRGQQVTLSCSPISGHRSVSWYQQTPGQGLQFLFEYFSETQRNKGNFPGRFSGRQFSNSRSEMNVSTLELGDSALYLCASSSGTGQNTDTQYFGPGTRLTVL.